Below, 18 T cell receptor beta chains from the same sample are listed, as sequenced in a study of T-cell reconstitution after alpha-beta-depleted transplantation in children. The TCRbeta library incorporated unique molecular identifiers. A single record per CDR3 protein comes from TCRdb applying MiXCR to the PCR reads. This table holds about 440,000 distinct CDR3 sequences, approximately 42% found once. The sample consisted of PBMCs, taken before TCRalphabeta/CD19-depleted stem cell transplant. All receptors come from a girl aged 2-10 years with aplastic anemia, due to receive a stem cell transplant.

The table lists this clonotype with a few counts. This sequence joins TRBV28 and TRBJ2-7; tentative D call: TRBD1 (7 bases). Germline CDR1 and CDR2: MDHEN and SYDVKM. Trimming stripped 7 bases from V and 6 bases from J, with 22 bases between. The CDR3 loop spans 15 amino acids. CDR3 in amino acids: CASTPSTGRRGEQYF. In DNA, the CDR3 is TGTGCCAGCACCCCTTCGACAGGGCGGAGGGGCGAGCAGTACTTC.

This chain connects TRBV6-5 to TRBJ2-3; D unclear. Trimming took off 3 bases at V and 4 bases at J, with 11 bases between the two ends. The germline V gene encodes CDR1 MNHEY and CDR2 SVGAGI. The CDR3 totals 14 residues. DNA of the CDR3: TGTGCCAGCAGTTATTCCGTCCCCCCAGATACGCAGTATTTT. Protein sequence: CASSYSVPPDTQYF.

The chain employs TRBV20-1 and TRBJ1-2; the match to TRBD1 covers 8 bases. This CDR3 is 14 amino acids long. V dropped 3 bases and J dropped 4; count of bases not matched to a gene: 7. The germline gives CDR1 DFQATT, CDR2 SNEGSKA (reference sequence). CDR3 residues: CSASPQGAGYGYTF. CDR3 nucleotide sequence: TGCAGTGCTAGCCCCCAGGGGGCGGGCTATGGCTACACCTTC.

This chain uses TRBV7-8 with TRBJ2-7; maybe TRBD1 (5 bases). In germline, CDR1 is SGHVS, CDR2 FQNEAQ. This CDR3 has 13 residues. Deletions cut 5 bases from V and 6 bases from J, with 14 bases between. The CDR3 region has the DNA TGTGCCAGCAGCACCGCCAGGGTGGCCGAGCAGTACTTC. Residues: CASSTARVAEQYF.

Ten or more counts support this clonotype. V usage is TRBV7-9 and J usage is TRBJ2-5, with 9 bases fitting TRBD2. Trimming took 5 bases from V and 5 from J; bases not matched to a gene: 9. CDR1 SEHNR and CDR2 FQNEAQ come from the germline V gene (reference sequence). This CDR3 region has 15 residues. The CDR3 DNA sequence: TGTGCCAGCAGCGCCACTAGCGGGCGCGGGGAGACCCAGTACTTC. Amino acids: CASSATSGRGETQYF.

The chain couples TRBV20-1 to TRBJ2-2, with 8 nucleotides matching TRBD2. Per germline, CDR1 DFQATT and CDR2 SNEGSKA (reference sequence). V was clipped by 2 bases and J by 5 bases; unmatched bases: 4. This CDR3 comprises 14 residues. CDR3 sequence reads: CSARSGGSTGELFF. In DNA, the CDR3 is TGCAGTGCTAGAAGCGGGGGATCTACCGGGGAGCTGTTTTTT.

The CDR3 DNA reads TGTGCCAGCAGCCGCGGACAGGGAGATAACTATGGCTACACCTTC. Protein: CASSRGQGDNYGYTF. The chain combines TRBV7-9 with TRBJ1-2; 8 bases line up with TRBD1. Looked up from germline, CDR1 is SEHNR and CDR2 is FQNEAQ (reference sequence). With 5 bases clipped from V and 1 base from J, the junction kept 6 bases outside the gene matches. CDR3 length: 15 residues.

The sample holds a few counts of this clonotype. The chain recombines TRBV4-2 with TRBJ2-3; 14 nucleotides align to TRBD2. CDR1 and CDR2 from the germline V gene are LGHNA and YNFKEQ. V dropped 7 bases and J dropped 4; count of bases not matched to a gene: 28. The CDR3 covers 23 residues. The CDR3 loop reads CASTHTRRTSGRTALAGPDTQYF. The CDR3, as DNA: TGTGCCAGCACCCACACCCGCAGGACTAGCGGGAGGACCGCATTAGCCGGTCCAGATACGCAGTATTTT.

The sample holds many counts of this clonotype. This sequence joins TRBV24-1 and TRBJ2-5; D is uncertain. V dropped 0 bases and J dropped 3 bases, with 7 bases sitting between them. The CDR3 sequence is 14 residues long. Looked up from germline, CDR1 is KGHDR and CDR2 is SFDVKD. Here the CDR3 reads CATSDLIVKETQYF. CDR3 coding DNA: TGTGCCACCAGTGATTTGATCGTAAAAGAGACCCAGTACTTC.

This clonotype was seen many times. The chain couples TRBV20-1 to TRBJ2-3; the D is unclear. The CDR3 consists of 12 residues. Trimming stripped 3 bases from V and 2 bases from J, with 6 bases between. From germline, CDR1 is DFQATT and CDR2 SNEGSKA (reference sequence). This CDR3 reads CSARENTDTQYF. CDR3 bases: TGCAGTGCTAGGGAGAACACAGATACGCAGTATTTT.

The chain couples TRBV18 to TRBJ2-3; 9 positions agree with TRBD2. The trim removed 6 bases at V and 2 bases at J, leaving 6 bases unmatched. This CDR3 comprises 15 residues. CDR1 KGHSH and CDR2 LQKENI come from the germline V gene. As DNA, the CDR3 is TGTGCCAGCTCCCCGGTAGCGGGGGACACAGATACGCAGTATTTT. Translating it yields CASSPVAGDTDTQYF.

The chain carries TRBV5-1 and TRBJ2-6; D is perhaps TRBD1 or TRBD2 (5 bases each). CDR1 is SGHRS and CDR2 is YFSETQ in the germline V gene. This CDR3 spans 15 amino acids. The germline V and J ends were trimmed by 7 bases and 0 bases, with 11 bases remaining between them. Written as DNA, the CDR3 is TGCGCCAGCGGGGGTAGTCCCTCTGGGGCCAACGTCCTGACTTTC. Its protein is CASGGSPSGANVLTF. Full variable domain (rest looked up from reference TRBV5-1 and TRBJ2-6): KAGVTQTPRYLIKTRGQQVTLSCSPISGHRSVSWYQQTPGQGLQFLFEYFSETQRNKGNFPGRFSGRQFSNSRSEMNVSTLELGDSALYLCASGGSPSGANVLTFGAGSRLTVL.

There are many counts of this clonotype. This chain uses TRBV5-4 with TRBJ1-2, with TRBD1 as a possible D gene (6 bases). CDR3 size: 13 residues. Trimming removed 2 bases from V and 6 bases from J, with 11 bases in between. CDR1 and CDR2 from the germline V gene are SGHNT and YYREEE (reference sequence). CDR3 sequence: CASSFEQGNGYTF. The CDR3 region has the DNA TGTGCCAGCAGCTTCGAACAGGGAAATGGCTACACCTTC.

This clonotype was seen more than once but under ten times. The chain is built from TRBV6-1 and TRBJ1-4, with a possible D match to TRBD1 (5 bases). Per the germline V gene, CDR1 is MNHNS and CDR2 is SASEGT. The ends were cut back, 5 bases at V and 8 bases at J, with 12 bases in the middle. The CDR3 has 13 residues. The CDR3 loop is CASSPRETEKLFF. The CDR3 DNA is TGTGCCAGCAGTCCCAGGGAGACGGAAAAACTGTTTTTT.

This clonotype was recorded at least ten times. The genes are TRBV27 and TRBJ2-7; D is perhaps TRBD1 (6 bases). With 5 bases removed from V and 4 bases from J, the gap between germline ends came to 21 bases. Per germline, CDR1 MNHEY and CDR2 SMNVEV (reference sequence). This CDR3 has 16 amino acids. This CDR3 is CASSPLWTDLYYEQYF. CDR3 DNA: TGTGCCAGCAGTCCACTCTGGACAGATCTATATTACGAGCAGTACTTC.

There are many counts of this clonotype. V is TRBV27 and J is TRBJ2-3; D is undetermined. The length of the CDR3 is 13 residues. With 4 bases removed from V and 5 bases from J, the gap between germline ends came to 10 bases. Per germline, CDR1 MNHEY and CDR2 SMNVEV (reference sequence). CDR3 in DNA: TGTGCCAGCAGTTCCCCCGTGGGAGATACGCAGTATTTT. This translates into CASSSPVGDTQYF.

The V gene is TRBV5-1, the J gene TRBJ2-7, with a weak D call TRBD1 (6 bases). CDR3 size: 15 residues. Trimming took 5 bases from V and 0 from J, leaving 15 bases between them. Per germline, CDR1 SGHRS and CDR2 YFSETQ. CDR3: CASRPQGRDSYEQYF. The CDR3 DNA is TGCGCCAGCAGACCCCAGGGGCGAGACTCCTACGAGCAGTACTTC.

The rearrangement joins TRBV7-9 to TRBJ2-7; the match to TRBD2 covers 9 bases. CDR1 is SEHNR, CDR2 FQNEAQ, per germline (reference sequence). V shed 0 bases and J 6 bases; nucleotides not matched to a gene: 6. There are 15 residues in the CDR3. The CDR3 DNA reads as TGTGCCAGCAGCTTAGCGCGCGGGAGGGCTGTCGAGCAGTACTTC. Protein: CASSLARGRAVEQYF.